One and the same sample provided the 27 T cell receptor beta chains below, sequenced in a study of blood T cell repertoires in COVID-19. Libraries were prepared by immunoSEQ multiplex PCR; TCRdb keeps only in-frame clonotypes and omits some of them. The sample contains roughly 90,000 clones, roughly 85% of which appear only once. The source material was peripheral blood. These receptors all stem from a man older than 75 with acute or convalescent COVID-19.

V gene TRBV4-3 combines with J gene TRBJ2-1; perhaps TRBD2 as D (5 bases). V dropped 4 bases and J dropped 1 base, with 11 bases sitting between them. CDR1 and CDR2 from the germline V gene are LGHNA and YSLEER. The CDR3 covers 15 residues. The CDR3 sequence is CASSRASISYNEQFF. CDR3 coding DNA: TGCGCCAGCAGCCGAGCTAGCATTTCCTACAATGAGCAGTTCTTC.

The CDR3 region is CSVRIPGLAVYNEQFF. CDR3 coding DNA: TGCAGCGTCAGAATACCGGGACTAGCGGTATACAATGAGCAGTTCTTC. The rearrangement uses TRBV29-1 and TRBJ2-1; 11 bases fit TRBD2. With V trimmed by 6 bases and J by 4 bases, 11 bases remained unmatched. This CDR3 comprises 16 residues. The V gene's germline CDR1 is SQVTM and CDR2 ANQGSEA.

CDR3 sequence reads: CASSLDGTNTGELFF. CDR3 coding DNA: TGTGCCAGCAGCTTAGATGGGACTAACACCGGGGAGCTGTTTTTT. The V call is TRBV11-2, the J call TRBJ2-2; possibly TRBD2 for D (6 bases). The germline V gene has CDR1 SGHAT and CDR2 FQNNGV. V lost 0 bases and J lost 2, with 7 bases in between. The CDR3 length is 15 residues.

The V and J genes are TRBV30 and TRBJ1-2; D might be TRBD1 (5 bases). The CDR3 runs to 10 residues. The ends were cut back, 1 base at V and 14 bases at J, with 11 bases in the middle. Germline V gene lookup returns CDR1 GTSNPN and CDR2 SVGIG (reference sequence). The CDR3 DNA reads TGTGCCTGGAGTGCCGGGACTGCGACCTTC. Translated, it gives CAWSAGTATF.

The chain has TRBV28 and TRBJ1-1, with 10 nucleotides matching TRBD1. With V trimmed by 7 bases and J by 7 bases, 15 bases remained unmatched. CDR1 and CDR2 (germline): MDHEN, SYDVKM. This CDR3 is 16 amino acids long. The CDR3 is CASNQHMTGGSGEAFF. CDR3 nucleotides: TGTGCCAGCAATCAACATATGACAGGGGGCTCGGGTGAAGCTTTCTTT.

This chain links TRBV30 with TRBJ2-7; the match to TRBD2 covers 7 bases. Germline V gene sequence: CDR1 GTSNPN, CDR2 SVGIG (reference sequence). The CDR3 has 15 amino acids. V was clipped by 4 bases and J by 2 bases; unmatched bases: 11. The DNA for the CDR3 is TGTGCCTGGAATCTCGGCGGGAGTACCGCCTACGAGCAGTACTTC. Translating gives CAWNLGGSTAYEQYF.

The chain employs TRBV2 and TRBJ2-2; the D is unclear. This CDR3 contains 14 residues. V was cut by 4 bases and J by 3 bases, with 9 bases left in between. Germline-derived CDR1 and CDR2 are SNHLY and FYNNEI. In DNA form, the CDR3 reads TGTGCCAGCAGTGCGGTTACCTACACCGGGGAGCTGTTTTTT. It yields the protein CASSAVTYTGELFF.

This clone was observed a few times. The chain combines TRBV7-9 with TRBJ1-2, with D possibly TRBD1 on 6 matching bases. This CDR3 spans 14 amino acids. CDR1 is SEHNR, CDR2 FQNEAQ, per germline (reference sequence). Trimming left V 1 base short and J 7 bases short, with 13 bases between. The CDR3 sequence: CASSLVTGNPGYTF. CDR3 DNA: TGTGCCAGCAGCTTAGTTACAGGGAACCCTGGCTACACCTTC.

This chain joins TRBV19 and TRBJ1-1; 10 bases map to TRBD1. Looked up from germline, CDR1 is LNHDA and CDR2 is SQIVND (reference sequence). The CDR3 length is 14 residues. V trimming: 4 bases; J trimming: 7 bases; junction bases outside the gene matches: 6. Here the CDR3 reads CASSTGTGAGEAFF. The CDR3 bases are TGTGCCAGTAGTACCGGGACAGGGGCGGGTGAAGCTTTCTTT. Complete variable domain (other parts from reference TRBV19 and TRBJ1-1): DGGITQSPKYLFRKEGQNVTLSCEQNLNHDAMYWYRQDPGQGLRLIYYSQIVNDFQKGDIAEGYSVSREKKESFPLTVTSAQKNPTAFYLCASSTGTGAGEAFFGQGTRLTVV.

The table lists this clone with a few counts. Distinct nucleotide sequences in the sample also encode this CDR3. V and J are TRBV7-9 and TRBJ1-2; TRBD1 is a possible D gene (5 bases). The ends were cut back, 1 base at V and 8 bases at J, with 14 bases in the middle. Per the germline V gene, CDR1 is SEHNR and CDR2 is FQNEAQ (reference sequence). The CDR3 extends over 14 amino acids. This CDR3 is CASSLGGQGYGYTF. The CDR3 DNA follows: TGTGCCAGCAGCTTAGGGGGCCAGGGATACGGCTACACCTTC.

This chain links TRBV6-5 with TRBJ1-2, with 7 bases matching TRBD1. With V trimmed by 7 bases and J by 3 bases, 11 bases remained unmatched. The CDR3 contains 15 residues. Germline V gives CDR1 MNHEY, CDR2 SVGAGI. For the CDR3, the DNA is TGTGCCAGCAAACGGACGACGACAGGGCACTATGGCTACACCTTC. It encodes CASKRTTTGHYGYTF.

The chain recombines TRBV6-1 with TRBJ1-4, with 8 bases lining up with TRBD1. V lost 3 bases and J lost 8; bases outside the gene matches: 8. Germline values: CDR1 MNHNS, CDR2 SASEGT. CDR3 length: 15 residues. CDR3 DNA: TGTGCCAGCAGTGAGCAGGGGGCTCTTCGCGAAAAACTGTTTTTT. Encoded protein: CASSEQGALREKLFF.

V gene TRBV7-9 combines with J gene TRBJ1-2, with 7 bases identical to TRBD1. V lost 5 bases and J lost 2; bases outside the gene matches: 17. The CDR3 has 18 amino acids. The germline V gene has CDR1 SEHNR and CDR2 FQNEAQ (reference sequence). CDR3 amino acids: CASSRSRPGGFTNYGYTF. DNA of the CDR3: TGTGCCAGCAGCCGAAGCCGTCCAGGGGGGTTTACGAACTATGGCTACACCTTC.

This rearrangement joins TRBV6-5 to TRBJ2-5; TRBD2 agrees at 9 bases. The CDR3 runs 15 residues. Germline V gene data show CDR1 as MNHEY and CDR2 as SVGAGI. V gave up 8 bases and J gave up 4 bases; unmatched junction bases: 11. The DNA for the CDR3 is TGTGCCAGCGGGTCTGGAGCGGGAGGTGGAGAGACCCAGTACTTC. This codes for CASGSGAGGGETQYF.

The chain links TRBV30 to TRBJ2-2, with D possibly being TRBD2 (6 bases). The germline V gene has CDR1 GTSNPN and CDR2 SVGIG (reference sequence). This CDR3 is built from 13 residues. Trimming removed 1 base at V and 8 bases at J, with 11 bases between. The CDR3 coding sequence is TGTGCCTGGAGTGGAGGGAGGAGTGGGGAGCTGTTTTTT. This translates into CAWSGGRSGELFF.

Here the CDR3 reads CASSSRTGGAGELFF. DNA for the CDR3: TGTGCCAGCAGTTCCCGGACAGGGGGGGCCGGGGAGCTGTTTTTT. The chain uses TRBV6-5 and TRBJ2-2; 10 bases align to TRBD1. V lost 4 bases to trimming and J lost 6 bases; unmatched junction nucleotides: 5. This CDR3 has 15 amino acids. Looked up from germline, CDR1 is MNHEY and CDR2 is SVGAGI.

The rearrangement joins TRBV15 to TRBJ1-5, with D unresolved. Germline V gives CDR1 LNHNV, CDR2 YYDKDF (reference sequence). The CDR3 totals 15 residues. V lost 7 bases and J lost 5, with 18 bases in between. CDR3 nucleotides: TGTGCCACCAAGGAGGCAGACGAGTCCTATCAGCCCCAGCATTTT. Translated: CATKEADESYQPQHF.

The chain employs TRBV6-1 and TRBJ1-5, with 7 bases aligning to TRBD1. V trimming: 1 base; J trimming: 7 bases; junction bases outside the gene matches: 7. CDR3 size: 15 residues. Germline lookup yields CDR1 MNHNS and CDR2 SASEGT. In DNA form, the CDR3 reads TGTGCCAGCAGTGAAGGGTCAGGGGGAAAACAGCCCCAGCATTTT. It yields the protein CASSEGSGGKQPQHF.

V is TRBV6-5 and J is TRBJ2-4; TRBD2 matches 8 bases. With V trimmed by 6 bases and J by 7 bases, 11 bases remained unmatched. This CDR3 spans 15 amino acids. Germline V gene data show CDR1 as MNHEY and CDR2 as SVGAGI. This CDR3 reads CASSPRSGGNNIQYF. CDR3 DNA sequence: TGTGCCAGCAGCCCCCGGAGCGGGGGAAATAACATTCAGTACTTC.

V gene TRBV7-8 combines with J gene TRBJ2-3; 14 bases are a match to TRBD2. The CDR3 consists of 15 residues. Germline values: CDR1 SGHVS, CDR2 FQNEAQ. The trim removed 5 bases at V and 6 bases at J, leaving 4 bases unmatched. The CDR3 coding sequence is TGTGCCAGCAGCCGGACTAGCGGGAGGCCGGATACGCAGTATTTT. Translated: CASSRTSGRPDTQYF.

The J gene is TRBJ2-1, the V gene TRBV5-5, with 14 bases fitting TRBD2. Germline V lookup: CDR1 SGHKS, CDR2 YYEKEE (reference sequence). V was clipped by 3 bases and J by 14 bases; unmatched bases: 4. This CDR3 comprises 13 residues. CDR3 in amino acids: CASSYGTSGREFF. As DNA, the CDR3 is TGTGCCAGCAGCTACGGGACTAGCGGGAGAGAGTTCTTC. Together with reference TRBV5-5 and TRBJ2-1, the CDR3 gives the full variable domain: DAGVTQSPTHLIKTRGQQVTLRCSPISGHKSVSWYQQVLGQGPQFIFQYYEKEERGRGNFPDRFSARQFPNYSSELNVNALLLGDSALYLCASSYGTSGREFFGPGTRLTVL.

Comments on this clone: One end of the junction varies from germline; a read error may be responsible. The V and J genes are TRBV7-7 and TRBJ2-2, with 7 bases aligning to TRBD1. The CDR3 spans 16 residues. Germline assignment: CDR1 SSHAT and CDR2 FNYEAQ (reference sequence). DNA for the CDR3: TGTGCTAGCAGCGAAATACAGGGGAGGAACACCGGGGAGCTGTTTTTT. It codes for CASSEIQGRNTGELFF.

This chain joins TRBV30 and TRBJ2-3, with D possibly being TRBD2 (6 bases). From germline, CDR1 is GTSNPN and CDR2 SVGIG (reference sequence). Trimming shortened V by 3 bases and J by 1 base, and 20 bases separated the two germline ends. The CDR3 loop spans 17 amino acids. For the CDR3, the DNA is TGTGCCTGGAGGGGGGGACGGAGAGGGAAGGGCACAGATACGCAGTATTTT. This codes for CAWRGGRRGKGTDTQYF. Supplemented by reference TRBV30 and TRBJ2-3, the full variable domain reads SQTIHQWPATLVQPVGSPLSLECTVEGTSNPNLYWYRQAAGRGLQLLFYSVGIGQISSEVPQNLSASRPQDRQFILSSKKLLLSDSGFYLCAWRGGRRGKGTDTQYFGPGTRLTVL.

The rearrangement joins TRBV30 to TRBJ2-3; no clear D. CDR1 is GTSNPN and CDR2 is SVGIG in the germline V gene (reference sequence). CDR3 size: 14 residues. Trimming took off 3 bases at V and 0 bases at J, with 10 bases between the two ends. The CDR3: CAWRVTMSTDTQYF. Here the CDR3 DNA reads TGTGCCTGGAGAGTCACTATGAGCACAGATACGCAGTATTTT. The full variable domain, completed using reference TRBV30 and TRBJ2-3, is SQTIHQWPATLVQPVGSPLSLECTVEGTSNPNLYWYRQAAGRGLQLLFYSVGIGQISSEVPQNLSASRPQDRQFILSSKKLLLSDSGFYLCAWRVTMSTDTQYFGPGTRLTVL.

The chain uses TRBV19 and TRBJ2-5, with 8 nucleotides matching TRBD1. CDR1 and CDR2 (germline): LNHDA, SQIVND (reference sequence). V shed 11 bases, J shed 4 bases, and the junction held 9 bases outside the gene matches. This CDR3 is built from 13 residues. As DNA, the CDR3 is TGTGCCTCCGGACAAACAGGGGGAGAGACCCAGTACTTC. Protein: CASGQTGGETQYF.

The CDR3 sequence: CAWSVTSSNQPQHF. As DNA, the CDR3 is TGTGCCTGGAGTGTTACTAGTAGCAATCAGCCCCAGCATTTT. The chain links TRBV30 to TRBJ1-5; D is undetermined. The CDR3 totals 14 residues. Looked up from germline, CDR1 is GTSNPN and CDR2 is SVGIG (reference sequence). The V gene lost 0 bases and the J gene lost 0 bases, with 6 bases spanning the gap. The entire variable domain, with the rest obtained from reference TRBV30 and TRBJ1-5, is as follows: SQTIHQWPATLVQPVGSPLSLECTVEGTSNPNLYWYRQAAGRGLQLLFYSVGIGQISSEVPQNLSASRPQDRQFILSSKKLLLSDSGFYLCAWSVTSSNQPQHFGDGTRLSIL.

J is TRBJ2-7 and V is TRBV18; possible D gene TRBD2, 6 bases. The V gene's germline CDR1 is KGHSH and CDR2 LQKENI. The CDR3 has 13 amino acids. Trimming shortened V by 2 bases and J by 2 bases, and 7 bases separated the two germline ends. The CDR3: CASSPGGTYEQYF. CDR3 sequence (DNA): TGTGCCAGCTCACCAGGGGGGACCTACGAGCAGTACTTC.